These 19 T cell receptor beta chains came from one sample sequenced in a study of cytomegalovirus exposure and HLA in healthy donors. Primers included in the PCR were 60 Vbeta and 13 Jbeta primers. Sequencing was performed with immunoSEQ multiplex PCR; in TCRdb, only in-frame clones are kept and a portion is missing. The sample has tens of thousands of clones, about 66% seen once. The source material was PBMCs. These receptors all come from a man younger than 40 in good health and CMV-seronegative.

The V call is TRBV5-1, the J call TRBJ2-2, with 10 positions matching TRBD2. CDR1 and CDR2 (germline): SGHRS, YFSETQ. V shed 2 bases, J shed 5 bases, and the junction held 3 bases outside the gene matches. This CDR3 comprises 15 residues. CDR3 in DNA: TGCGCCAGCAGCTTTACTAGCGGGGTAACCGGGGAGCTGTTTTTT. As protein: CASSFTSGVTGELFF.

The V and J genes are TRBV7-2 and TRBJ2-4; weak D call: TRBD1 (5 bases). There are 14 residues in the CDR3. V gave up 6 bases and J gave up 2 bases, with 11 bases separating them. Germline V gives CDR1 SGHTA, CDR2 FQGNSA. The CDR3 DNA follows: TGTGCCAGCAGTTCTCAGGGATCCAAAAACATTCAGTACTTC. Residues: CASSSQGSKNIQYF.

For the CDR3, the DNA is TGTGCCAGCAGCTTTGACAGCTCCTACGAGCAGTACTTC. This encodes CASSFDSSYEQYF. This chain uses TRBV7-9 with TRBJ2-7; D might be TRBD1 (5 bases). The CDR3 is 13 amino acids. The germline V gene has CDR1 SEHNR and CDR2 FQNEAQ (reference sequence). V lost 3 bases, J lost 0 bases, and 6 bases lay in between.

The sample holds a few counts of this clone. The chain employs TRBV5-1 and TRBJ1-1; D remains ambiguous. Germline CDR1 SGHRS, CDR2 YFSETQ. V lost 0 bases to trimming and J lost 5 bases, with 20 bases between them. The CDR3 is made up of 17 amino acids. The CDR3 loop is CASSLVDIRVSGTEAFF. The CDR3, as DNA: TGCGCCAGCAGCTTGGTCGATATACGGGTATCGGGGACTGAAGCTTTCTTT.

The V gene is TRBV9, the J gene TRBJ2-1; 13 nucleotides agree with TRBD2. Per the germline V gene, CDR1 is SGDLS and CDR2 is YYNGEE. J was trimmed by 7 bases and V by 4 bases; bases with no gene match: 8. The CDR3 extends over 16 amino acids. CDR3 amino acids: CASSPRTSGSPNEQFF. The CDR3 DNA reads TGTGCCAGCAGCCCCCGGACTAGCGGGAGTCCGAATGAGCAGTTCTTC.

The CDR3 is CASREDSFNEKLFF. The CDR3 DNA sequence: TGTGCCAGCCGCGAGGACAGTTTCAATGAAAAACTGTTTTTT. The chain joins TRBV7-6 to TRBJ1-4; tentatively, D is TRBD1 (6 bases). The CDR3 sequence is 14 residues long. Trimming left V 8 bases short and J 5 bases short, with 15 bases between. The V gene's germline CDR1 is SGHVS and CDR2 FNYEAQ. Full variable domain (remainder filled in from reference TRBV7-6 and TRBJ1-4): GAGVSQSPRYKVTKRGQDVALRCDPISGHVSLYWYRQALGQGPEFLTYFNYEAQQDKSGLPNDRFSAERPEGSISTLTIQRTEQRDSAMYRCASREDSFNEKLFFGSGTQLSVL.

As to this clone: A junction boundary mismatches the germline segment, possibly from a read error. J is TRBJ2-7 and V is TRBV6-1; maybe TRBD2 (5 bases). Germline V gene lookup returns CDR1 MNHNS and CDR2 SASEGT. The CDR3 length is 13 residues. The CDR3, as DNA: TGTGCCAGCAGAATAACACAAGACTACGAGCAGCACTTC. It is translated as CASRITQDYEQHF.

V usage is TRBV30 and J usage is TRBJ1-1, with D perhaps matching TRBD1 (6 bases). Germline lookup yields CDR1 GTSNPN and CDR2 SVGIG (reference sequence). The CDR3 is made up of 13 amino acids. Trimming shortened V by 3 bases and J by 5 bases, and 13 bases separated the two germline ends. As DNA, the CDR3 is TGTGCCTGGAGCGGTACAGGGCCTACTGAAGCTTTCTTT. Amino acids: CAWSGTGPTEAFF.

To note about this clone: Relative to the germline gene, one junction end is altered; a read error may explain this. The V call is TRBV7-9, the J call TRBJ2-7; the D is unclear. The CDR3 runs 14 residues. Per germline, CDR1 SEHNR and CDR2 FQNEAQ (reference sequence). For the CDR3, the DNA is TGTTCCAGCAGCTTAGTTCGGGTGGCCGGGGAGCAGTACTTC. Translation gives CSSSLVRVAGEQYF.

V gene TRBV30 combines with J gene TRBJ1-6; 8 bases are a match to TRBD1. This CDR3 has 15 residues. The V and J ends lost 3 bases and 9 bases, in that order; junction bases with no gene match: 10. Germline lookup yields CDR1 GTSNPN and CDR2 SVGIG (reference sequence). The CDR3 loop reads CAWRGNWTGLSPLHF. The CDR3 region has the DNA TGTGCCTGGAGGGGGAATTGGACAGGGCTTTCACCCCTCCACTTT.

The chain has TRBV25-1 and TRBJ1-1; D is unclear. There are 15 residues in the CDR3. CDR1 and CDR2 from the germline V gene are MGHDK and SYGVNS. V shed 5 bases and J shed 5 bases, with 18 bases lying between them. This CDR3 reads CASSSPGIGGTEAFF. The CDR3 DNA follows: TGTGCCAGCAGTTCCCCAGGTATAGGAGGGACTGAAGCTTTCTTT.

The V and J genes are TRBV5-1 and TRBJ2-7, with TRBD1 matching 10 bases. V was clipped by 5 bases and J by 7 bases; unmatched bases: 9. The CDR3 extends over 14 amino acids. The V gene's germline CDR1 is SGHRS and CDR2 YFSETQ. DNA of the CDR3: TGCGCCAGCAGTACCGGGACAGGGGAGTGGGAGCAGTACTTC. Amino acid sequence: CASSTGTGEWEQYF.

The V and J genes are TRBV28 and TRBJ2-3; 8 nucleotides agree with TRBD2. CDR1 MDHEN and CDR2 SYDVKM come from the germline V gene. The CDR3 length is 16 residues. V dropped 5 bases and J dropped 2; count of bases not matched to a gene: 9. CDR3 DNA: TGTGCCAGCAGTCCCGAAGGTAGCGGGATCACAGATACGCAGTATTTT. Protein: CASSPEGSGITDTQYF. The whole variable domain, remainder taken from reference TRBV28 and TRBJ2-3, is DVKVTQSSRYLVKRTGEKVFLECVQDMDHENMFWYRQDPGLGLRLIYFSYDVKMKEKGDIPEGYSVSREKKERFSLILESASTNQTSMYLCASSPEGSGITDTQYFGPGTRLTVL.

J is TRBJ2-1 and V is TRBV7-2, with TRBD2 matching over 9 bases. V was pared by 5 bases and J by 2 bases, with 7 bases of the junction left unmatched. The germline V gene has CDR1 SGHTA and CDR2 FQGNSA. CDR3 length equals 16 residues. The CDR3 protein is CASSLGSSGTYNEQFF. DNA for the CDR3: TGTGCCAGCAGCCTCGGTTCTAGCGGGACCTACAATGAGCAGTTCTTC.

V gene TRBV27 combines with J gene TRBJ1-5; TRBD1 might be the D (5 bases). The CDR3 length is 15 residues. Trimming removed 5 bases at V and 7 bases at J, with 18 bases between. CDR1 is MNHEY and CDR2 is SMNVEV in the germline V gene (reference sequence). The CDR3 DNA reads as TGTGCCAGCAGTCCGGCGGGGGGAACGTGGCAGCCCCAGCATTTT. It is translated as CASSPAGGTWQPQHF.

This chain connects TRBV5-6 to TRBJ2-5, with D possibly TRBD1 on 6 matching bases. This CDR3 is 14 amino acids long. Germline assignment: CDR1 SGHDT and CDR2 YYEEEE. V was trimmed by 7 bases and J by 2 bases, leaving 15 bases between them. CDR3 in amino acids: CASSRGRVQETQYF. DNA of the CDR3: TGTGCCAGCTCCAGGGGCAGAGTACAAGAGACCCAGTACTTC. Full variable domain (rest looked up from reference TRBV5-6 and TRBJ2-5): DAGVTQSPTHLIKTRGQQVTLRCSPKSGHDTVSWYQQALGQGPQFIFQYYEEEERQRGNFPDRFSGHQFPNYSSELNVNALLLGDSALYLCASSRGRVQETQYFGPGTRLLVL.

The chain employs TRBV5-1 and TRBJ1-1; a weak D match, TRBD1 (6 bases). CDR1 and CDR2 (germline): SGHRS, YFSETQ. The germline V and J ends were trimmed by 4 bases and 3 bases, with 19 bases remaining between them. The CDR3 has 16 amino acids. CDR3 amino acids: CASSDLWEGGDTEAFF. The CDR3 bases are TGCGCCAGCAGCGACCTTTGGGAGGGGGGGGACACTGAAGCTTTCTTT.

The chain couples TRBV7-9 to TRBJ1-2, with TRBD1 as a possible D gene (5 bases). Germline V gene data show CDR1 as SEHNR and CDR2 as FQNEAQ (reference sequence). The CDR3 extends over 12 amino acids. Trimming took 6 bases from V and 5 from J, leaving 10 bases between them. For the CDR3, the DNA is TGTGCCAGCAGTCGGGACTTATATGGCTACACCTTC. This sequence encodes CASSRDLYGYTF.

The V gene is TRBV29-1, the J gene TRBJ1-1; D not resolved. The V gene's germline CDR1 is SQVTM and CDR2 ANQGSEA. V shed 6 bases and J shed 1 base, with 12 bases lying between them. There are 13 residues in the CDR3. The CDR3 loop is CSVYSGRNTEAFF. As DNA, the CDR3 is TGCAGCGTCTATTCAGGAAGGAACACTGAAGCTTTCTTT.